These T cell receptor beta chains were read from a single sample in a study of cytomegalovirus exposure and HLA in healthy donors. The protocol was immunoSEQ multiplex PCR, while the TCRdb copy is restricted to in-frame clones and leaves out a portion. The sample records roughly 200,000 clones, roughly three quarters being singletons. The sequencing input was PBMCs. These receptors were collected from a woman aged 25 to 39 in good health and CMV-seronegative. CDR3s include the opening cysteine and the closing phenylalanine or tryptophan. The D gene is left open where the match is weak. The listing skips clone size in some rows; elsewhere it reads once, few, many or a size class.

j_gene: TRBJ2-1
d_gene: TRBD1
abundance: -
v_gene: TRBV19
CDR3nt: TGTGCCAGCGTAACGGGACAGGGGTACAATGAGCAGTTCTTC
CDR3aa: CASVTGQGYNEQFF

j_gene: TRBJ2-7
d_gene: TRBD1
abundance: -
v_gene: TRBV27
CDR3nt: TGTGCCAGCAGTTTAATCGCGCGTGGACAGGGGTCCTACGAGCAGTACTTC
CDR3aa: CASSLIARGQGSYEQYF

j_gene: TRBJ1-1
d_gene: -
abundance: once
v_gene: TRBV2
CDR3nt: TGTGCCAGCAGTGAATTGTGGGCGTTATCTTTAAACACTGAAGCTTTCTTT
CDR3aa: CASSELWALSLNTEAFF

j_gene: TRBJ2-1
d_gene: -
abundance: -
v_gene: TRBV10-3
CDR3nt: TGTGCCATCAGTGAGTCTGGCGGATCCTACAATGAGCAGTTCTTC
CDR3aa: CAISESGGSYNEQFF

j_gene: TRBJ1-5
d_gene: TRBD1
abundance: -
v_gene: TRBV6-5
CDR3nt: TGTGCCAGCAGAAACAGGGGACGCAATCAGCCCCAGCATTTT
CDR3aa: CASRNRGRNQPQHF

j_gene: TRBJ1-2
d_gene: -
abundance: once
v_gene: TRBV11-1
CDR3nt: TGTGCCAGCAGCTTAAACGGGTTTCGTGGCTACACCTTC
CDR3aa: CASSLNGFRGYTF

j_gene: TRBJ1-1
d_gene: -
abundance: once
v_gene: TRBV29-1
CDR3nt: TGCAGCGTTCGTCGAAAGGGGCGAAACACTGAAGCTTTCTTT
CDR3aa: CSVRRKGRNTEAFF

j_gene: TRBJ1-5
d_gene: -
abundance: few
v_gene: TRBV6-1
CDR3nt: TGTGCCAGCAGGACGGGGGAGGACAACCGGCCCCAGCATTTT
CDR3aa: CASRTGEDNRPQHF

j_gene: TRBJ1-6
d_gene: -
abundance: few
v_gene: TRBV2
CDR3nt: TGTGCCAGCAACAGGGAAGTGTCCCTCCACTTT
CDR3aa: CASNREVSLHF

j_gene: TRBJ1-4
d_gene: -
abundance: -
v_gene: TRBV5-1
CDR3nt: TGCGCCAGCAGCCCCGCGGGGGGGGGTGAAAAACTGTTTTTT
CDR3aa: CASSPAGGGEKLFF